This T cell receptor beta chain was obtained from a study of blood T cell repertoires in COVID-19. Looking at the study overall: Spain, Italy and the United States supplied samples that represented acute and convalescent COVID-19.

The CDR3 extends over 15 amino acids. The V gene end was trimmed by 5 bases and the J gene end by 5 bases; junction bases not matched to a gene: 9. Germline V gene sequence: CDR1 SGHTA, CDR2 FQGNSA. Sequenced by immunoSEQ multiplex PCR; TCRdb stores in-frame clones only, minus some. The data hold approximately 110,000 clones, with about 88% observed a single time. The chain couples TRBV7-2 to TRBJ1-5, with 7 positions matching TRBD1. This sequence originates from a human donor in a cohort sampled during active COVID-19. The specimen sequenced was peripheral blood. The CDR3 sequence: CASSEVQGYYQPQHF. For the CDR3, the DNA is TGTGCCAGCAGCGAAGTACAGGGGTACTATCAGCCCCAGCATTTT.